This TCR beta chain is drawn from a study of T cell responses to AZD1222 COVID-19 vaccine. Germline V lookup: CDR1 LGHDT, CDR2 YNNKEL (reference sequence). This CDR3 comprises 18 residues. Deletions cut 0 bases from V and 2 bases from J, with 17 bases between. Assay: immunoSEQ multiplex PCR; the TCRdb copy retains only in-frame clones and omits some. The profile covers around 99,000 clones, with 70% to 90% appearing a single time and around 4.4% taken by the ten largest. This clone was detected a few times. Second-dose intervals of approximately 4 or approximately 12 weeks were pooled. This receptor was obtained from an adult who received the AZD1222 COVID-19 vaccine. This specimen was peripheral blood, taken 28 days after the second AZD1222 dose. This chain uses TRBV3-1 (or the pseudogene TRBV3-2) with TRBJ1-3; weak D call: TRBD1 (5 bases). The CDR3 here is CASSQDLYTTVTGNTIYF. The CDR3 coding sequence is TGTGCCAGCAGCCAAGATCTCTATACGACAGTCACTGGAAACACCATATATTTT.